The 24 T cell receptor beta chains presented below share a single source sample, sequenced in a study of Graves' ophthalmopathy and Graves' hyperthyroidism. RNA transcripts were the source from which TCR beta CDR3 regions were amplified. Investigators did first-round RT-PCR with HTBI primers, then second-round multiplex PCR. TCRdb passed the multiplex PCR reads through MiXCR, listing each CDR3 protein once. This repertoire shows some 350,000 distinct CDR3 sequences, approximately 18% found once; its top ten account for roughly 2.4%. Sample: peripheral blood. These receptors all stem from an adult woman with stable Graves' hyperthyroidism.

This clonotype was seen repeatedly, ten times or more. J is TRBJ2-5 and V is TRBV27; a possible D gene is TRBD2 (5 bases). The germline CDR1 and CDR2 sequences are MNHEY and SMNVEV (reference sequence). The CDR3 extends over 15 amino acids. The V and J ends lost 1 base and 2 bases respectively, with 11 bases between them. Written as DNA, the CDR3 is TGTGCCAGCAGTTTATTGTTAGGAGGTCAAGAGACCCAGTACTTC. This encodes CASSLLLGGQETQYF.

This clonotype was detected ten times or more. The chain uses TRBV7-9 and TRBJ1-5; tentative D call: TRBD1 (6 bases). The CDR3 extends over 17 amino acids. V was clipped by 1 base and J by 1 base, with 14 bases between them. Germline V gene lookup returns CDR1 SEHNR and CDR2 FQNEAQ (reference sequence). In nucleotides, the CDR3 is TGTGCCAGCAGCTTAGAGGGGGGCGCAAGAAGCAATCAGCCCCAGCATTTT. Protein sequence: CASSLEGGARSNQPQHF.

Many counts were recorded for this clonotype. The rearrangement links TRBV20-1 to TRBJ1-5; 8 bases are a match to TRBD1. Germline V gene lookup returns CDR1 DFQATT and CDR2 SNEGSKA (reference sequence). CDR3 length: 16 amino acids. With 5 bases clipped from V and 1 base from J, the junction kept 10 bases outside the gene matches. The CDR3 DNA follows: TGCAGTGCTCCCCAGGGGGCAAGTTTAAGCAATCAGCCCCAGCATTTT. It specifies CSAPQGASLSNQPQHF.

This clonotype turned up a few times. This rearrangement joins TRBV5-1 to TRBJ2-7, with 7 bases identical to TRBD1. The CDR3 sequence is 19 residues long. The V and J ends lost 0 bases and 0 bases, in that order; junction bases with no gene match: 15. Germline V lookup: CDR1 SGHRS, CDR2 YFSETQ. CDR3 loop: CASSLALGTNRDSSYEQYF. CDR3 nucleotide sequence: TGCGCCAGCAGCTTGGCTTTAGGGACCAACCGGGACAGCTCCTACGAGCAGTACTTC.

This clonotype was picked up many times. The chain joins TRBV27 to TRBJ1-1; 8 bases match TRBD1. CDR1 and CDR2 from the germline V gene are MNHEY and SMNVEV (reference sequence). CDR3 length equals 15 residues. Trimming cost V 4 bases and J 3 bases; bases outside gene matches: 7. The chain's CDR3 is CASSSYTGGHTEAFF. For the CDR3, the DNA is TGTGCCAGCAGTTCGTACACAGGGGGACACACTGAAGCTTTCTTT.

A note on this clonotype: Being one base from a much bigger clone, this may be a read error. The chain joins TRBV28 to TRBJ1-1; a possible D gene is TRBD1 (6 bases). From germline, CDR1 is MDHEN and CDR2 SYDVKM. The length of the CDR3 is 14 residues. The V end was cut by 8 bases, the J end by 6 bases, with 19 bases between. CDR3 sequence reads: CASGGPGAMSEAFF. The CDR3 bases are TGTGCCAGCGGTGGGCCAGGGGCAATGTCTGAAGCTTTCTTT.

At least ten counts were recorded for this clonotype. The gene calls are TRBV7-8 and TRBJ1-6; 9 bases align to TRBD1. J was trimmed by 7 bases and V by 4 bases; bases with no gene match: 11. CDR1 and CDR2 from the germline V gene are SGHVS and FQNEAQ. The length of the CDR3 is 17 residues. The CDR3 is CASSWTGARFSNSPLHF. In DNA, the CDR3 is TGTGCCAGCAGCTGGACAGGGGCACGGTTTTCGAATTCACCCCTCCACTTT.

This clonotype was counted at least ten times. The gene calls are TRBV7-2 and TRBJ1-1; TRBD1 matches 8 bases. CDR1 and CDR2 from the germline V gene are SGHTA and FQGNSA. J lost 5 bases, V lost 5 bases, and 10 bases had no gene match. The CDR3 is 15 amino acids. CDR3 sequence (DNA): TGTGCCAGCAGCATCGGACAGGGCTGGGAAACTGAAGCTTTCTTT. Protein: CASSIGQGWETEAFF. The full variable domain, completed using reference TRBV7-2 and TRBJ1-1, is GAGVSQSPSNKVTEKGKDVELRCDPISGHTALYWYRQSLGQGLEFLIYFQGNSAPDKSGLPSDRFSAERTGGSVSTLTIQRTQQEDSAVYLCASSIGQGWETEAFFGQGTRLTVV.

The CDR3 sequence: CASSSTTGTSYEQYF. As DNA, the CDR3 is TGTGCCAGCAGCTCGACCACAGGGACCTCCTACGAGCAGTACTTC. This chain joins TRBV11-2 and TRBJ2-7; possible D gene TRBD1, 6 bases. There are 15 residues in the CDR3. Germline V gene lookup returns CDR1 SGHAT and CDR2 FQNNGV. Trimming stripped 4 bases from V and 0 bases from J, with 13 bases between. Full variable domain (remainder filled in from reference TRBV11-2 and TRBJ2-7): EAGVAQSPRYKIIEKRQSVAFWCNPISGHATLYWYQQILGQGPKLLIQFQNNGVVDDSQLPKDRFSAERLKGVDSTLKIQPAKLEDSAVYLCASSSTTGTSYEQYFGPGTRLTVT.

This clonotype occurred many times. V and J are TRBV7-3 and TRBJ2-2, with 10 bases that match TRBD2. From germline, CDR1 is SGHTA and CDR2 FQGTGA. This CDR3 is 17 amino acids long. J lost 1 base, V lost 0 bases, and 2 bases had no gene match. CDR3 loop: CASSLTVAGGNTGELFF. CDR3 sequence (DNA): TGTGCCAGCAGCTTAACCGTAGCGGGAGGGAACACCGGGGAGCTGTTTTTT.

This clonotype was detected many times. This sequence joins TRBV5-1 and TRBJ2-7, with 8 bases aligning to TRBD1. The CDR3 has 15 amino acids. The germline gives CDR1 SGHRS, CDR2 YFSETQ. V was pared by 4 bases and J by 5 bases, with 11 bases of the junction left unmatched. CDR3 DNA sequence: TGCGCCAGCAGCGACCCGAGACAGGGGCGCCACGAGCAGTACTTC. Protein: CASSDPRQGRHEQYF.

DNA of the CDR3: TGTGCCAGCAGCCAAGGACCACCCGGCGAGCAGTACTTC. Its translation: CASSQGPPGEQYF. V and J are TRBV3-1 and TRBJ2-7; no clear D. V was cut by 1 base and J by 6 bases, with 10 bases left in between. Germline CDR1 reads LGHDT; CDR2 reads YNNKEL (reference sequence). This CDR3 comprises 13 residues.

This clonotype showed up many times. At one boundary the junction diverges from the germline segment, which might be a read error. The genes are TRBV29-1 and TRBJ1-1; possibly TRBD1 for D (5 bases). This CDR3 has 15 residues. CDR1 and CDR2 from the germline V gene are SQVTM and ANQGSEA. This CDR3 is CSVEGLKQVNTEAFF. CDR3 nucleotides: TGCAGCGTAGAAGGCCTTAAACAGGTGAACACTGAAGCTTTCTTT. Using reference TRBV29-1 and TRBJ1-1 for the parts outside the CDR3, the full variable domain is SAVISQKPSRDICQRGTSLTIQCQVDSQVTMMFWYRQQPGQSLTLIATANQGSEATYESGFVIDKFPISRPNLTFSTLTVSNMSPEDSSIYLCSVEGLKQVNTEAFFGQGTRLTVV.

This clonotype has ten or more counts. The V and J genes are TRBV10-3 and TRBJ1-2; TRBD1 matches 7 bases. The germline V gene encodes CDR1 ENHRY and CDR2 SYGVKD. Trimming took 4 bases from V and 4 from J; bases not matched to a gene: 9. The CDR3 is made up of 15 amino acids. The CDR3 DNA follows: TGTGCCATCAGTGGGTGGACAGGCAATACCTATGGCTACACCTTC. Translated, it gives CAISGWTGNTYGYTF.

As regards this clonotype: A much larger clonotype is one base distant, so this may be a read error. The V and J genes are TRBV7-9 and TRBJ2-2, with 8 bases aligning to TRBD2. The CDR3 length is 12 residues. CDR1 and CDR2 (germline): SEHNR, FQNEAQ (reference sequence). Trimming cost V 8 bases and J 9 bases; bases outside gene matches: 5. The CDR3 region has the DNA TGTGCCAGCGGACTAGCTTCCTGGGAGCTGTTTTTT. This translates into CASGLASWELFF. The whole variable domain, remainder taken from reference TRBV7-9 and TRBJ2-2, is DTGVSQNPRHKITKRGQNVTFRCDPISEHNRLYWYRQTLGQGPEFLTYFQNEAQLEKSRLLSDRFSAERPKGSFSTLEIQRTEQGDSAMYLCASGLASWELFFGEGSRLTVL.

This clonotype appeared many times. The chain has TRBV20-1 and TRBJ2-5; no definite D call. CDR1 DFQATT and CDR2 SNEGSKA come from the germline V gene (reference sequence). Trimming shortened V by 5 bases and J by 4 bases, and 11 bases separated the two germline ends. CDR3 length: 12 residues. The CDR3, as DNA: TGCAGTGCTTACACCCTAAGAGAGACCCAGTACTTC. The encoded protein is CSAYTLRETQYF.

In its sample, this clonotype was seen many times. The rearrangement joins TRBV7-2 to TRBJ2-3; D remains ambiguous. Trimming took 4 bases from V and 0 from J, leaving 5 bases between them. Germline assignment: CDR1 SGHTA and CDR2 FQGNSA. The CDR3 is made up of 13 amino acids. CDR3 in DNA: TGTGCCAGCAGCTGGGTTAGCACAGATACGCAGTATTTT. Its protein product is CASSWVSTDTQYF.

The chain employs TRBV28 and TRBJ2-7; D not resolved. The V end lost 3 bases, the J end lost 2 bases, and 20 bases lay between the germline ends. Germline V gives CDR1 MDHEN, CDR2 SYDVKM. This CDR3 has 17 amino acids. The CDR3 reads CASSFNPGSGSAYEQYF. CDR3 coding DNA: TGTGCCAGCAGTTTTAACCCGGGTTCTGGGTCGGCCTACGAGCAGTACTTC.

In its sample, this clonotype was seen many times. The V call is TRBV7-2, the J call TRBJ2-2; 10 bases are a match to TRBD1. V lost 3 bases to trimming and J lost 7 bases; unmatched junction nucleotides: 5. Germline V CDR1 and CDR2: SGHTA, FQGNSA. This CDR3 has 15 residues. CDR3 DNA sequence: TGTGCCAGCAGCTTGGGACAGGGGAGGATCGGGGAGCTGTTTTTT. Amino acids: CASSLGQGRIGELFF.

This clonotype was counted many times. The rearrangement uses TRBV6-2 or TRBV6-3 and TRBJ2-7; possible D gene TRBD1, 6 bases. This CDR3 has 13 amino acids. CDR1 is MNHEY and CDR2 is SVGEGT in the germline V gene. Trimming cost V 6 bases and J 2 bases, with 11 bases left between them. The CDR3 region has the DNA TGTGCCAGCAGGCGGAACAGGGCCTACGAGCAGTACTTC. Protein product: CASRRNRAYEQYF.

This sequence joins TRBV6-5 and TRBJ2-7, with D unresolved. V gave up 4 bases and J gave up 2 bases, with 12 bases separating them. The germline gives CDR1 MNHEY, CDR2 SVGAGI. The CDR3 length is 14 residues. This chain's CDR3 is CASSWADDPYEQYF. The CDR3, as DNA: TGTGCCAGCAGTTGGGCGGACGATCCCTACGAGCAGTACTTC.

The genes are TRBV12-3 or TRBV12-4 and TRBJ2-4; TRBD1 is a possible D gene (5 bases). Trimming removed 6 bases from V and 4 bases from J, with 10 bases in between. The CDR3 has 13 amino acids. CDR3 DNA sequence: TGTGCCAGCAGGGTGACAGAGAAAAACATTCAGTACTTC. Translation gives CASRVTEKNIQYF.

This clonotype occurred many times. The V call is TRBV20-1, the J call TRBJ2-5; a weak D match, TRBD2 (6 bases). The V end was cut by 6 bases, the J end by 5 bases, with 10 bases between. Germline CDR1 is DFQATT and CDR2 is SNEGSKA (reference sequence). The CDR3 has 11 amino acids. CDR3 sequence reads: CSARDFETQYF. The CDR3 DNA reads TGCAGTGCCAGGGACTTCGAGACCCAGTACTTC.

In this sample, this clonotype turned up a few times. This chain connects TRBV7-9 to TRBJ2-5; D not certain. This CDR3 contains 14 residues. V was clipped by 4 bases and J by 2 bases, with 11 bases between them. Germline V gives CDR1 SEHNR, CDR2 FQNEAQ (reference sequence). Here the CDR3 DNA reads TGTGCCAGCAGCTATTCCGGCACTCAAGAGACCCAGTACTTC. Amino acids: CASSYSGTQETQYF.